These T cell receptor beta chains were read from a single sample in a study of patients and donors after allogeneic stem cell transplantation. One entry per CDR3 protein, called by TCRdb with MiXCR from the RT-PCR reads. The table lists about 96,000 distinct CDR3 sequences, about 48% of them singletons. The sample taken for sequencing was blood, either unsorted or a sorted T cell fraction (not recorded which). The source of these receptors is a human donor who was either an allogeneic HSCT recipient or a stem cell or donor lymphocyte infusion donor (not recorded which). It is not recorded whose cells these are; they may come from a transplant donor. CDR3s include the opening cysteine and the closing phenylalanine or tryptophan. The order of the fields is D gene, J gene, V gene, clone size, CDR3 protein, CDR3 DNA. The D gene is left open where the match is weak. Size is stated for part of the rows, as once, few or many counts, or as a class when the clone is expanded.

D gene: TRBD2
J gene: TRBJ2-1
V gene: TRBV4-3
clone size: -
CDR3 protein: CASSLRLAGDEQFF
CDR3 DNA: TGCGCCAGCAGCCTCAGACTAGCGGGTGATGAGCAGTTCTTC

D gene: TRBD1
J gene: TRBJ1-6
V gene: TRBV2
clone size: -
CDR3 protein: CASSTDRDSYNSPLHF
CDR3 DNA: TGTGCCAGCAGTACCGACAGGGATTCCTATAATTCACCCCTCCACTTT

D gene: TRBD1
J gene: TRBJ1-1
V gene: TRBV29-1
clone size: -
CDR3 protein: CSGGTGSTEAFF
CDR3 DNA: TGCAGCGGTGGGACAGGGTCCACTGAAGCTTTCTTT

D gene: TRBD1
J gene: TRBJ1-4
V gene: TRBV2
clone size: -
CDR3 protein: CASTYRGTMNEKLFF
CDR3 DNA: TGTGCCAGCACCTACAGGGGAACGATGAATGAAAAACTGTTTTTT

D gene: TRBD1
J gene: TRBJ1-2
V gene: TRBV28
clone size: -
CDR3 protein: CASSSGQGNFNYGYTF
CDR3 DNA: TGTGCCAGCAGTTCGGGACAGGGGAACTTTAACTATGGCTACACCTTC

D gene: -
J gene: TRBJ2-1
V gene: TRBV12-3/TRBV12-4
clone size: -
CDR3 protein: CASSLARSTPNEQFF
CDR3 DNA: TGTGCCAGCAGTTTAGCGCGATCCACCCCCAATGAGCAGTTCTTC

D gene: -
J gene: TRBJ2-7
V gene: TRBV20-1
clone size: -
CDR3 protein: CSASPTWGTYEQYF
CDR3 DNA: TGCAGTGCTAGCCCCACCTGGGGCACTTACGAGCAGTACTTC

D gene: -
J gene: TRBJ1-5
V gene: TRBV6-2/TRBV6-3
clone size: -
CDR3 protein: CATRRFDSNQPQHF
CDR3 DNA: TGTGCCACCCGTCGATTCGATAGCAATCAGCCCCAGCATTTT

D gene: -
J gene: TRBJ2-1
V gene: TRBV12-3/TRBV12-4
clone size: -
CDR3 protein: CASSSTGYNEQFF
CDR3 DNA: TGTGCCAGCTCATCGACAGGCTACAATGAGCAGTTCTTC

D gene: -
J gene: TRBJ2-1
V gene: TRBV4-1
clone size: once
CDR3 protein: CASSQEPLLDNEQFF
CDR3 DNA: TGCGCCAGCAGCCAAGAGCCCCTCCTTGACAATGAGCAGTTCTTC

D gene: -
J gene: TRBJ1-3
V gene: TRBV20-1
clone size: few
CDR3 protein: CSAREWGSGNTIYF
CDR3 DNA: TGCAGTGCTAGAGAATGGGGCTCTGGAAACACCATATATTTT

D gene: -
J gene: TRBJ2-7
V gene: TRBV6-5
clone size: -
CDR3 protein: CASSYGHFGPKSYEQYF
CDR3 DNA: TGTGCCAGCAGTTATGGACATTTTGGACCGAAGTCCTACGAGCAGTACTTC

D gene: TRBD1
J gene: TRBJ1-2
V gene: TRBV7-2
clone size: -
CDR3 protein: CASSPAGGANYGYTF
CDR3 DNA: TGTGCCAGCAGCCCTGCAGGGGGAGCTAACTATGGCTACACCTTC

D gene: -
J gene: TRBJ1-6
V gene: TRBV7-2
clone size: few
CDR3 protein: CASSFLREINSPLHF
CDR3 DNA: TGTGCCAGCAGCTTTTTAAGAGAGATTAATTCACCCCTCCACTTT

D gene: -
J gene: TRBJ1-1
V gene: TRBV5-1
clone size: -
CDR3 protein: CASSLYGASEAFF
CDR3 DNA: TGCGCCAGCAGCTTGTATGGAGCCTCTGAAGCTTTCTTT

D gene: TRBD1
J gene: TRBJ2-1
V gene: TRBV27
clone size: -
CDR3 protein: CASRSWTGYNEQFF
CDR3 DNA: TGTGCCAGCAGATCGTGGACAGGTTACAATGAGCAGTTCTTC

D gene: -
J gene: TRBJ1-2
V gene: TRBV28
clone size: few
CDR3 protein: CASSSGGGPNYGYTF
CDR3 DNA: TGTGCCAGCAGTTCCGGTGGGGGACCGAACTATGGCTACACCTTC

D gene: -
J gene: TRBJ1-1
V gene: TRBV10-3
clone size: few
CDR3 protein: CAISELSGGSEAFF
CDR3 DNA: TGTGCCATCAGTGAGTTGTCGGGAGGGTCTGAAGCTTTCTTT

D gene: TRBD2
J gene: TRBJ2-7
V gene: TRBV5-1
clone size: -
CDR3 protein: CASSDGTSGRLYEQYF
CDR3 DNA: TGCGCCAGCAGCGACGGGACTAGCGGGAGATTGTACGAGCAGTACTTC

D gene: -
J gene: TRBJ1-1
V gene: TRBV12-3/TRBV12-4
clone size: few
CDR3 protein: CASRGATEAFF
CDR3 DNA: TGTGCCAGCAGGGGCGCCACTGAAGCTTTCTTT

D gene: -
J gene: TRBJ1-1
V gene: TRBV12-3/TRBV12-4
clone size: -
CDR3 protein: CASLSNTEAFF
CDR3 DNA: TGTGCCAGCTTATCGAACACTGAAGCTTTCTTT

D gene: TRBD2
J gene: TRBJ2-1
V gene: TRBV29-1
clone size: -
CDR3 protein: CSSPRVAGGINEQFF
CDR3 DNA: TGCAGCAGCCCCAGGGTAGCGGGAGGGATCAATGAGCAGTTCTTC

D gene: -
J gene: TRBJ1-4
V gene: TRBV6-2/TRBV6-3
clone size: -
CDR3 protein: CASSDSSDEKLFF
CDR3 DNA: TGTGCCAGCTCGGACTCGTCGGATGAAAAACTGTTTTTT

D gene: TRBD1
J gene: TRBJ1-2
V gene: TRBV5-6
clone size: few
CDR3 protein: CASTLTGGRNYGYTF
CDR3 DNA: TGTGCCAGCACCCTGACAGGGGGTAGGAACTATGGCTACACCTTC

D gene: -
J gene: TRBJ1-5
V gene: TRBV6-2/TRBV6-3
clone size: many
CDR3 protein: CASRSLQHSNQPQHF
CDR3 DNA: TGTGCCAGCAGGTCCCTACAGCATAGCAATCAGCCCCAGCATTTT

D gene: -
J gene: TRBJ1-6
V gene: TRBV9
clone size: -
CDR3 protein: CASSAHSDRISPLHF
CDR3 DNA: TGTGCCAGCAGCGCCCACTCCGACAGGATATCACCCCTCCACTTT

D gene: TRBD2
J gene: TRBJ2-7
V gene: TRBV9
clone size: -
CDR3 protein: CASSEGLAGFHEQYF
CDR3 DNA: TGTGCCAGCAGCGAGGGACTAGCGGGATTTCACGAGCAGTACTTC

D gene: -
J gene: TRBJ1-2
V gene: TRBV24-1
clone size: -
CDR3 protein: CATSDNSGGYTF
CDR3 DNA: TGTGCCACCAGTGACAACAGCGGTGGCTACACCTTC

D gene: TRBD1
J gene: TRBJ1-2
V gene: TRBV20-1
clone size: -
CDR3 protein: CSAPQGAYGYTF
CDR3 DNA: TGCAGTGCTCCGCAGGGGGCCTATGGCTACACCTTC

D gene: -
J gene: TRBJ2-7
V gene: TRBV20-1
clone size: -
CDR3 protein: CSAREDFSSYEQYF
CDR3 DNA: TGCAGTGCTAGAGAAGACTTCAGCTCCTACGAGCAGTACTTC

D gene: -
J gene: TRBJ1-2
V gene: TRBV5-1
clone size: -
CDR3 protein: CASREPGPTNYGYTF
CDR3 DNA: TGCGCCAGCCGCGAGCCGGGACCAACTAACTATGGCTACACCTTC

D gene: TRBD2
J gene: TRBJ2-3
V gene: TRBV29-1
clone size: -
CDR3 protein: CSVPLAGAPTDTQYF
CDR3 DNA: TGCAGCGTCCCTCTAGCGGGTGCCCCCACAGATACGCAGTATTTT

D gene: TRBD2
J gene: TRBJ2-1
V gene: TRBV24-1
clone size: -
CDR3 protein: CATGDAGGPYNEQFF
CDR3 DNA: TGTGCCACCGGGGACGCGGGAGGGCCCTACAATGAGCAGTTCTTC

D gene: -
J gene: TRBJ1-5
V gene: TRBV20-1
clone size: -
CDR3 protein: CSAEPQGFQPQHF
CDR3 DNA: TGCAGTGCTGAACCTCAGGGTTTCCAGCCCCAGCATTTT

D gene: -
J gene: TRBJ1-1
V gene: TRBV11-1
clone size: -
CDR3 protein: CASSQEGGNTEAFF
CDR3 DNA: TGTGCCAGCAGCCAGGAAGGGGGGAACACTGAAGCTTTCTTT

D gene: TRBD1
J gene: TRBJ1-1
V gene: TRBV18
clone size: few
CDR3 protein: CASSRDSTEAFF
CDR3 DNA: TGTGCCAGCTCACGGGACAGCACTGAAGCTTTCTTT

D gene: -
J gene: TRBJ1-6
V gene: TRBV28
clone size: once
CDR3 protein: CASSWRGRPLHF
CDR3 DNA: TGTGCCAGCAGTTGGCGGGGCCGACCCCTCCACTTT

D gene: TRBD1
J gene: TRBJ1-1
V gene: TRBV12-3/TRBV12-4
clone size: -
CDR3 protein: CASRGGQGNTEAFF
CDR3 DNA: TGTGCCAGCAGGGGGGGACAGGGGAACACTGAAGCTTTCTTT

D gene: -
J gene: TRBJ1-5
V gene: TRBV7-6
clone size: -
CDR3 protein: CASSLDLNQPQHF
CDR3 DNA: TGTGCCAGCAGCCTGGACCTCAATCAGCCCCAGCATTTT

D gene: -
J gene: TRBJ1-3
V gene: TRBV5-1
clone size: few
CDR3 protein: CASSFRGSRTLYSGNTIYF
CDR3 DNA: TGCGCCAGCAGCTTCCGGGGATCGCGCACGCTATACTCTGGAAACACCATATATTTT

D gene: TRBD1
J gene: TRBJ1-1
V gene: TRBV27
clone size: -
CDR3 protein: CASSWRTGNTEAFF
CDR3 DNA: TGTGCCAGCAGCTGGAGGACAGGGAACACTGAAGCTTTCTTT

D gene: -
J gene: TRBJ2-5
V gene: TRBV7-7
clone size: -
CDR3 protein: CASSSSLGTSSQYF
CDR3 DNA: TGTGCTAGCAGCTCGTCCTTGGGAACTTCGAGCCAGTACTTC

D gene: TRBD1
J gene: TRBJ1-2
V gene: TRBV27
clone size: -
CDR3 protein: CASSLDRADYGYTF
CDR3 DNA: TGTGCCAGCAGTTTGGACAGGGCGGACTATGGCTACACCTTC